These 18 T cell receptor beta chains were all obtained from the same sample, sequenced in a study of blood T cells in healthy people across ages. Alongside a J-beta primer mix, a sample-barcoded 5' primer served in a second PCR lasting about 7 to 12 cycles. From the 5' RACE reads, TCRdb called clonotypes with MiXCR, one entry per CDR3 protein. The sample shows 750,000 to 950,000 distinct CDR3 sequences, roughly 50% of them seen only once. Sequencing used blood. These receptor sequences come from an older man in good health.

As regards this clonotype: The junction departs from the called germline gene at one end, perhaps through a read error. The V gene is TRBV11-2, the J gene TRBJ2-4; unclear D gene. CDR1 is SGHAT, CDR2 FQNNGV, per germline. This CDR3 region has 13 residues. The CDR3 loop reads CASSKVAKSIQYF. CDR3 sequence (DNA): TGTGCCAGCAGCAAAGTAGCCAAAAGCATTCAGTACTTC.

V usage is TRBV18 and J usage is TRBJ2-7; the D is unclear. The CDR3 runs to 15 residues. Germline lookup yields CDR1 KGHSH and CDR2 LQKENI. The ends were cut back, 8 bases at V and 3 bases at J, with 20 bases in the middle. The CDR3 loop reads CASLKDTDRYYEQYF. The CDR3 bases are TGTGCCAGCCTGAAAGATACAGATAGGTACTACGAGCAGTACTTC.

The chain employs TRBV20-1 and TRBJ1-6; the D is unclear. Trimming removed 0 bases at V and 9 bases at J, with 18 bases between. In germline, CDR1 is DFQATT, CDR2 SNEGSKA (reference sequence). This CDR3 contains 16 residues. CDR3 bases: TGCAGTGCTAGAGAAGCTATGGCTATGGTCGGTTCACCCCTCCACTTT. Protein: CSAREAMAMVGSPLHF.

The chain uses TRBV5-1 and TRBJ2-5, with a weak D call TRBD2 (6 bases). Trimming stripped 6 bases from V and 3 bases from J, with 12 bases between. Germline V gene data show CDR1 as SGHRS and CDR2 as YFSETQ. There are 13 residues in the CDR3. CDR3 sequence (DNA): TGCGCCAGCAATCGGGGGTCGGAAGAGACCCAGTACTTC. It encodes CASNRGSEETQYF.

V and J are TRBV7-2 and TRBJ1-2; D is unclear. V lost 5 bases and J lost 6, with 19 bases in between. This CDR3 is built from 15 residues. The germline gives CDR1 SGHTA, CDR2 FQGNSA. The CDR3 loop is CASSPLYMRINGYTF. DNA of the CDR3: TGTGCCAGCAGCCCCCTCTACATGCGGATCAATGGCTACACCTTC. The full variable domain, its missing parts supplied by reference TRBV7-2 and TRBJ1-2, is GAGVSQSPSNKVTEKGKDVELRCDPISGHTALYWYRQSLGQGLEFLIYFQGNSAPDKSGLPSDRFSAERTGGSVSTLTIQRTQQEDSAVYLCASSPLYMRINGYTFGSGTRLTVV.

This chain links TRBV12-3 or TRBV12-4 with TRBJ2-5; TRBD2 aligns across 8 bases. The end of the DNA aligns better with TRBJ2-7, so the J call may be wrong. This CDR3 has 14 amino acids. The CDR3 DNA sequence: TGTGCCAGCAGCCGTTTCGGGGGGGCCTACGAGCAGTACTTC. Protein product: CASSRFGGAYEQYF.

This chain connects TRBV24-1 to TRBJ1-4; weak D call: TRBD1 (6 bases). The CDR3 spans 16 residues. Germline V gene sequence: CDR1 KGHDR, CDR2 SFDVKD. The V gene lost 4 bases and the J gene lost 8 bases, with 19 bases spanning the gap. CDR3 protein: CATSDPRGHPGEKLFF. The CDR3 DNA is TGTGCCACCAGTGACCCTAGGGGACATCCGGGGGAAAAACTGTTTTTT.

In DNA, the CDR3 is TGTGCCTGCGGCGACTCCAACTCCTACGGGCAGTACTTC. Its translation is CACGDSNSYGQYF. This chain uses TRBV6-5 with TRBJ2-5; D remains ambiguous. This CDR3 region has 13 residues. Trimming took off 11 bases at V and 11 bases at J, with 24 bases between the two ends. CDR1 and CDR2 (germline): MNHEY, SVGAGI.

This clonotype has just a few counts. The chain couples TRBV3-1 to TRBJ1-1; tentatively, D is TRBD1 (6 bases). The CDR3 has 13 residues. Germline loops: CDR1 LGHDT, CDR2 YNNKEL (reference sequence). Trimming took 4 bases from V and 1 from J, leaving 7 bases between them. Here the CDR3 reads CASSRTANTEAFF. In nucleotides, the CDR3 is TGTGCCAGCAGCCGGACAGCGAACACTGAAGCTTTCTTT.

The rearrangement links TRBV2 to TRBJ1-5, with no clear D. Germline values: CDR1 SNHLY, CDR2 FYNNEI. V was pared by 7 bases and J by 0 bases, with 7 bases between. The CDR3 contains 13 residues. The CDR3 region is CASKEDSNQPQHF. CDR3 DNA: TGTGCCAGCAAGGAGGATAGCAATCAGCCCCAGCATTTT. The variable domain in full, with the rest retrieved from reference TRBV2 and TRBJ1-5, is EPEVTQTPSHQVTQMGQEVILRCVPISNHLYFYWYRQILGQKVEFLVSFYNNEISEKSEIFDDQFSVERPDGSNFTLKIRSTKLEDSAMYFCASKEDSNQPQHFGDGTRLSIL.

The chain is built from TRBV2 and TRBJ2-4; D remains ambiguous. V was trimmed by 4 bases and J by 2 bases, leaving 9 bases between them. The CDR3 has 14 residues. Germline assignment: CDR1 SNHLY and CDR2 FYNNEI. The DNA for the CDR3 is TGTGCCAGCAGTGGGGTCTTGACCAAAAACATTCAGTACTTC. The encoded protein is CASSGVLTKNIQYF. The full variable domain, with the rest looked up from reference TRBV2 and TRBJ2-4, is EPEVTQTPSHQVTQMGQEVILRCVPISNHLYFYWYRQILGQKVEFLVSFYNNEISEKSEIFDDQFSVERPDGSNFTLKIRSTKLEDSAMYFCASSGVLTKNIQYFGAGTRLSVL.

The rearrangement joins TRBV3-1 to TRBJ2-7; D might be TRBD1 (6 bases). V was trimmed by 3 bases and J by 2 bases, leaving 8 bases between them. The CDR3 has 13 amino acids. Germline loops: CDR1 LGHDT, CDR2 YNNKEL (reference sequence). This CDR3 is CASSHWDTYEQYF. DNA for the CDR3: TGTGCCAGCAGCCATTGGGACACCTACGAGCAGTACTTC.

V gene TRBV10-3 combines with J gene TRBJ1-2, with 9 bases lining up with TRBD1. Germline V gene data show CDR1 as ENHRY and CDR2 as SYGVKD. This CDR3 has 13 amino acids. Losses at the gene ends were 6 bases for V and 8 bases for J; bases not matched to a gene: 7. The CDR3 DNA reads as TGTGCCATCAGGGGGACAGGGCAAACCGGCTACACCTTC. This encodes CAIRGTGQTGYTF.

A few counts support this clonotype. V and J are TRBV20-1 and TRBJ1-1; D not certain. The CDR3 has 13 residues. Germline CDR1 is DFQATT and CDR2 is SNEGSKA (reference sequence). Trimming cost V 5 bases and J 3 bases, with 13 bases left between them. This CDR3 reads CSAPETPYTEAFF. DNA for the CDR3: TGCAGTGCTCCAGAGACACCCTACACTGAAGCTTTCTTT.

This clonotype was recorded a few times. The chain recombines TRBV12-3 or TRBV12-4 with TRBJ1-2; tentative D call: TRBD1 (6 bases). V gave up 6 bases and J gave up 3 bases, with 11 bases separating them. The CDR3 is 13 residues long. CDR3 amino acids: CASRASGDYGYTF. The CDR3 DNA is TGTGCCAGCAGAGCCTCAGGGGACTATGGCTACACCTTC.

The genes are TRBV7-8 and TRBJ1-1, with a tentative D call TRBD1 (6 bases). V was trimmed by 5 bases and J by 1 base, leaving 11 bases between them. Germline assignment: CDR1 SGHVS and CDR2 FQNEAQ. There are 14 residues in the CDR3. This CDR3 reads CASSRGGRNTEAFF. The CDR3 region has the DNA TGTGCCAGCAGCCGAGGGGGAAGGAACACTGAAGCTTTCTTT.

The chain carries TRBV9 and TRBJ2-1; 10 positions match TRBD2. This CDR3 has 18 residues. The germline gives CDR1 SGDLS, CDR2 YYNGEE. The J segment lost 2 bases and the V segment lost 3 bases, leaving 11 bases of the junction unmatched. The CDR3 here is CASSARTSSGGTYNEQFF. CDR3 sequence (DNA): TGTGCCAGCAGCGCCCGTACCTCTAGCGGGGGAACCTACAATGAGCAGTTCTTC.

On this clonotype itself: Likely a read error: the CDR3 ends without its conserved phenylalanine or tryptophan. The chain recombines TRBV27 with TRBJ2-5; no definite D call. The CDR3 runs to 14 residues. Trimming took 1 base from V and 0 from J, leaving 6 bases between them. From germline, CDR1 is MNHEY and CDR2 SMNVEV (reference sequence). As DNA, the CDR3 is TGTGCCAGCAGTTTATATCCCAACCAAGAGACCCAGTACCTC. This translates into CASSLYPNQETQYL.